Listed here are 12 T cell receptor beta chains from one sample, sequenced in a study of blood T cell repertoires in COVID-19. Libraries were prepared by immunoSEQ multiplex PCR; TCRdb keeps only in-frame clonotypes and omits some of them. The sample lists 100,000 to 150,000 clones; approximately 81% were seen once. Sequencing input: peripheral blood. The source is a man older than 75 with COVID-19, enrolled during active disease.

The gene calls are TRBV2 and TRBJ1-4; D unclear. Germline assignment: CDR1 SNHLY and CDR2 FYNNEI. V lost 6 bases and J 4 bases, leaving 9 bases between the germline ends. The CDR3 has 13 residues. Written as DNA, the CDR3 is TGTGCCAGCAGGACTCAGATTAATGAAAAACTGTTTTTT. Encoded protein: CASRTQINEKLFF.

The V gene is TRBV14, the J gene TRBJ2-7; TRBD2 aligns across 8 bases. Germline V gives CDR1 SGHDN, CDR2 FVKESK. Trimming at V came to 4 bases and at J to 2 bases, leaving 10 bases not matched to a gene. This CDR3 spans 16 amino acids. The CDR3 sequence: CASSPRPGLGTYEQYF. The CDR3 DNA is TGTGCCAGCAGCCCGAGACCGGGACTAGGGACCTACGAGCAGTACTTC.

This clone was observed a few times. This chain uses TRBV28 with TRBJ2-5; 7 nucleotides match TRBD2. CDR3 size: 18 residues. The junction had 16 bases not matched to a gene; V was cut back by 2 bases and J by 4 bases. CDR1 is MDHEN, CDR2 SYDVKM, per germline. CDR3 DNA sequence: TGTGCCAGCAGTTTACCCGGCCGGGTGGCGGGAGAGAGAGAGACCCAGTACTTC. It is translated as CASSLPGRVAGERETQYF.

This clone was counted a single time. The chain uses TRBV24-1 and TRBJ2-2; 10 bases line up with TRBD1. Germline loops: CDR1 KGHDR, CDR2 SFDVKD. The CDR3 has 17 amino acids. With V trimmed by 4 bases and J by 4 bases, 8 bases remained unmatched. The CDR3 loop reads CATSEPFGTGVTGELFF. DNA for the CDR3: TGTGCCACCAGTGAACCGTTCGGGACAGGGGTCACCGGGGAGCTGTTTTTT.

This clone has just a few counts. The chain is built from TRBV4-1 and TRBJ2-7; 12 bases map to TRBD2. This CDR3 is built from 16 residues. The ends lost 0 bases at V and 8 bases at J; junction bases unmatched: 8. The germline CDR1 and CDR2 sequences are MGHRA and YSYEKL. In DNA form, the CDR3 reads TGCGCCAGCAGCCAAGATGAGGCTAGCGGGAGGGTTCAGCAGTACTTC. This codes for CASSQDEASGRVQQYF.

This clone was detected only a few times. The chain has TRBV4-2 and TRBJ1-6; tentatively, D is TRBD1 (5 bases). This CDR3 region has 15 residues. Germline CDR1 and CDR2: LGHNA and YNFKEQ. Between the trimmed V and J ends, which lost 3 bases and 5 bases, there was a span of 11 bases. CDR3 protein: CASSHADRDNSPLHF. The CDR3, as DNA: TGTGCCAGCAGCCACGCCGACAGAGATAATTCACCCCTCCACTTT.

The V and J genes are TRBV7-9 and TRBJ2-5, with D tentatively TRBD1 (6 bases). The germline gives CDR1 SEHNR, CDR2 FQNEAQ (reference sequence). Trimming left V 5 bases short and J 5 bases short, with 21 bases between. The CDR3 has 16 residues. CDR3 nucleotide sequence: TGTGCCAGCAGCAAGGGGGATGTCAGTTTCGGGGAGACCCAGTACTTC. It translates to CASSKGDVSFGETQYF.

The V call is TRBV19, the J call TRBJ1-2; 9 bases are a match to TRBD1. Germline assignment: CDR1 LNHDA and CDR2 SQIVND (reference sequence). Trimming took 6 bases from V and 6 from J; bases not matched to a gene: 5. The length of the CDR3 is 13 residues. CDR3 in amino acids: CASRWDRENGYTF. The DNA of the CDR3 is TGTGCCAGTAGGTGGGACAGGGAGAATGGCTACACCTTC. Filled out from reference TRBV19 and TRBJ1-2, the complete variable domain reads DGGITQSPKYLFRKEGQNVTLSCEQNLNHDAMYWYRQDPGQGLRLIYYSQIVNDFQKGDIAEGYSVSREKKESFPLTVTSAQKNPTAFYLCASRWDRENGYTFGSGTRLTVV.

The CDR3 sequence: CASSQDHRRDQPQHF. The CDR3 nucleotides are TGTGCCAGCAGCCAAGATCATAGGCGGGATCAGCCCCAGCATTTT. The chain is built from TRBV3-1 (or the pseudogene TRBV3-2) and TRBJ1-5, with unresolved D. V was pared by 0 bases and J by 5 bases, with 11 bases between. Germline loops: CDR1 LGHDT, CDR2 YNNKEL (reference sequence). This CDR3 spans 15 amino acids.

The chain has TRBV15 and TRBJ1-2; D not resolved. CDR1 and CDR2 (germline): LNHNV, YYDKDF (reference sequence). Trimming cost V 1 base and J 2 bases, with 11 bases left between them. The CDR3 is 15 amino acids. CDR3 DNA: TGTGCCACCAGCAGAGGACGTGGGCCGAACTATGGCTACACCTTC. Translation gives CATSRGRGPNYGYTF.

The chain employs TRBV6-4 and TRBJ2-7; 10 bases are shared with TRBD2. Germline V CDR1 and CDR2: MRHNA, SNTAGT. V trimming: 2 bases; J trimming: 2 bases; junction bases outside the gene matches: 15. The CDR3 extends over 19 amino acids. CDR3 loop: CASSDPLILAGATTYEQYF. The CDR3 nucleotides read TGTGCCAGCAGTGACCCTCTTATTCTAGCGGGAGCAACCACCTACGAGCAGTACTTC.

On this clone: This sample includes further DNA sequences coding for the same CDR3. CDR3 protein: CASSVGSGRRETQYF. In DNA form, the CDR3 reads TGTGCCAGCAGCGTCGGTAGCGGGAGGAGGGAGACCCAGTACTTC. The chain uses TRBV9 and TRBJ2-5; 10 nucleotides line up with TRBD2. The CDR3 covers 15 residues. The J segment lost 5 bases and the V segment lost 2 bases, leaving 6 bases of the junction unmatched. CDR1 is SGDLS, CDR2 YYNGEE, per germline. Looking up the rest from reference TRBV9 and TRBJ2-5 gives the full variable domain: DSGVTQTPKHLITATGQRVTLRCSPRSGDLSVYWYQQSLDQGLQFLIQYYNGEERAKGNILERFSAQQFPDLHSELNLSSLELGDSALYFCASSVGSGRRETQYFGPGTRLLVL.